One and the same sample provided the 2 T cell receptor beta chains below, sequenced in a study of T cell responses to AZD1222 COVID-19 vaccine. The protocol was immunoSEQ multiplex PCR, while the TCRdb copy is restricted to in-frame clones and leaves out a portion. This table has over 100,000 clones, approximately 86% appearing once. Sample: peripheral blood, taken 28 days after the second dose of the MenACWY control vaccine. The receptors derive from an adult who received the MenACWY meningococcal vaccine as a control.

The V gene is TRBV7-2, the J gene TRBJ1-2; D gene unclear. V was clipped by 1 base and J by 7 bases, with 10 bases between them. Germline V gene sequence: CDR1 SGHTA, CDR2 FQGNSA. The CDR3 is 13 residues long. The CDR3 bases are TGTGCCAGCAGCTTAGGTGGTACAGCTGGCTACACCTTC. This translates into CASSLGGTAGYTF.

V is TRBV11-2 and J is TRBJ2-1; D is possibly TRBD1 (5 bases). The germline V gene encodes CDR1 SGHAT and CDR2 FQNNGV. Deletions cut 1 base from V and 6 bases from J, with 13 bases between. CDR3 length: 15 residues. Here the CDR3 DNA reads TGTGCCAGCAGCTTAGTAAGGGGTAAAGGCAATGAGCAGTTCTTC. This codes for CASSLVRGKGNEQFF.